The 27 T cell receptor beta chains listed next were all sequenced from one sample in a study of blood T cell repertoires in COVID-19. Method: immunoSEQ multiplex PCR; TCRdb's copy keeps in-frame clones and lacks some. The data show fewer than 100,000 clones, around 75% seen once. The specimen sequenced was peripheral blood. Every receptor here comes from a man between 65 and 80 years old with acute or convalescent COVID-19.

J is TRBJ2-5 and V is TRBV29-1; D ambiguous. The CDR3 has 14 residues. Germline V gene lookup returns CDR1 SQVTM and CDR2 ANQGSEA. The ends were cut back, 4 bases at V and 7 bases at J, with 19 bases in the middle. DNA of the CDR3: TGCAGCGTTGTATTATCCCGTTCGGTTGGGACCCAGTACTTC. Residues: CSVVLSRSVGTQYF.

CDR3 bases: TGTGCCTGGAGTCCTTTGGACAGGGGCGCTTCACCCCTCCACTTT. Translation: CAWSPLDRGASPLHF. This chain connects TRBV30 to TRBJ1-6; 9 nucleotides line up with TRBD1. This CDR3 has 15 residues. The V gene end was trimmed by 2 bases and the J gene end by 9 bases; junction bases not matched to a gene: 8. Germline V CDR1 and CDR2: GTSNPN, SVGIG (reference sequence).

This rearrangement joins TRBV5-1 to TRBJ2-2, with 7 bases aligning to TRBD2. Germline V gene data show CDR1 as SGHRS and CDR2 as YFSETQ. This CDR3 is built from 16 residues. J lost 2 bases, V lost 0 bases, and 4 bases had no gene match. The CDR3 DNA sequence: TGCGCCAGCAGCTTGGGGGCGGGAGTTAACACCGGGGAGCTGTTTTTT. Translation: CASSLGAGVNTGELFF.

This clone was detected only a few times. J is TRBJ2-5 and V is TRBV19; no clear D gene. Per the germline V gene, CDR1 is LNHDA and CDR2 is SQIVND (reference sequence). This CDR3 contains 14 residues. V was cut by 0 bases and J by 1 base, with 6 bases left in between. The CDR3 DNA follows: TGTGCCAGTAGTATAGACCGAGTCCAAGAGACCCAGTACTTC. As protein: CASSIDRVQETQYF.

CDR3: CASLLTPANTGELFF. Here the CDR3 DNA reads TGTGCCAGCCTCCTCACCCCGGCGAACACCGGGGAGCTGTTTTTT. The gene calls are TRBV2 and TRBJ2-2; D is undetermined. Trimming cost V 8 bases and J 0 bases, with 13 bases left between them. Looked up from germline, CDR1 is SNHLY and CDR2 is FYNNEI. This CDR3 has 15 residues. The complete variable domain, with remaining parts taken from reference TRBV2 and TRBJ2-2, reads EPEVTQTPSHQVTQMGQEVILRCVPISNHLYFYWYRQILGQKVEFLVSFYNNEISEKSEIFDDQFSVERPDGSNFTLKIRSTKLEDSAMYFCASLLTPANTGELFFGEGSRLTVL.

This chain joins TRBV2 and TRBJ2-7; possibly TRBD2 for D (5 bases). The CDR3 sequence is 15 residues long. The V and J ends lost 1 base and 4 bases respectively, with 14 bases between them. Per germline, CDR1 SNHLY and CDR2 FYNNEI. CDR3 protein: CASSEDGLMGYEQYF. CDR3 bases: TGTGCCAGCAGTGAAGACGGACTGATGGGGTACGAGCAGTACTTC.

The chain combines TRBV5-1 with TRBJ2-1, with 8 bases fitting TRBD2. Losses at the gene ends were 2 bases for V and 2 bases for J; bases not matched to a gene: 6. There are 16 residues in the CDR3. Germline V lookup: CDR1 SGHRS, CDR2 YFSETQ. Written as DNA, the CDR3 is TGCGCCAGCAGCTTTCTGCTAGCGGGTACCTACAATGAGCAGTTCTTC. It yields the protein CASSFLLAGTYNEQFF.

This rearrangement joins TRBV6-2 or TRBV6-3 to TRBJ2-2; 8 positions match TRBD2. Per the germline V gene, CDR1 is MNHEY and CDR2 is SVGEGT. The CDR3 has 16 amino acids. After removal of 6 bases from V and 2 bases from J, the junction contained 8 bases not matched to a gene. The CDR3 bases are TGTGCCAGCAGCCTACGGACTAGCTATAACACCGGGGAGCTGTTTTTT. Translated: CASSLRTSYNTGELFF.

The rearrangement links TRBV5-1 to TRBJ2-3, with 16 nucleotides matching TRBD2. The CDR3 runs 18 residues. The V gene end was trimmed by 3 bases and the J gene end by 6 bases; junction bases not matched to a gene: 10. From germline, CDR1 is SGHRS and CDR2 YFSETQ. CDR3 sequence: CASSSGTSGRALYDTQYF. The DNA of the CDR3 is TGCGCCAGCAGCTCCGGGACTAGCGGGAGGGCCTTATACGATACGCAGTATTTT.

This chain uses TRBV10-3 with TRBJ1-4; D is uncertain. CDR3 length: 12 residues. CDR1 and CDR2 from the germline V gene are ENHRY and SYGVKD. V was trimmed by 8 bases and J by 5 bases, leaving 9 bases between them. CDR3 nucleotide sequence: TGTGCCATCGGGCCCTTGAATGAAAAACTGTTTTTT. Amino acid sequence: CAIGPLNEKLFF.

The chain's CDR3 is CASSKEASGFYNEQFF. The DNA for the CDR3 is TGTGCCAGCAGCAAAGAGGCTAGCGGGTTCTACAATGAGCAGTTCTTC. V and J are TRBV21-1 and TRBJ2-1; the DNA was not compared with TRBD2, the D call given in the table. TRBV21-1 is a recognized pseudogene. The CDR3 runs to 16 residues.

The chain couples TRBV9 to TRBJ2-1; possibly TRBD1 for D (6 bases). CDR1 SGDLS and CDR2 YYNGEE come from the germline V gene. V lost 3 bases and J lost 9, with 10 bases in between. The CDR3 is made up of 12 amino acids. The CDR3 coding sequence is TGTGCCAGCAGCGGAGGGGGTCTTGAGCAGTTCTTC. This encodes CASSGGGLEQFF. Drawing the rest from reference TRBV9 and TRBJ2-1, the complete variable domain is DSGVTQTPKHLITATGQRVTLRCSPRSGDLSVYWYQQSLDQGLQFLIQYYNGEERAKGNILERFSAQQFPDLHSELNLSSLELGDSALYFCASSGGGLEQFFGPGTRLTVL.

In this sample, this clone turned up a few times. The chain joins TRBV18 to TRBJ2-7; D may be TRBD2 (6 bases). The germline V gene encodes CDR1 KGHSH and CDR2 LQKENI. Trimming removed 5 bases from V and 1 base from J, with 12 bases in between. The CDR3 is 14 residues long. For the CDR3, the DNA is TGTGCCAGCTCAACAACCGGGGGATCCTACGAGCAGTACTTC. This translates into CASSTTGGSYEQYF.

This clone has just one count. The chain recombines TRBV28 with TRBJ2-5, with TRBD2 identical over 11 bases. The germline V gene encodes CDR1 MDHEN and CDR2 SYDVKM. V lost 7 bases to trimming and J lost 4 bases; unmatched junction nucleotides: 8. The CDR3 is made up of 15 amino acids. CDR3 DNA sequence: TGTGCCAGCACCTCCTTAGCGGGGGGGGGAGAGACCCAGTACTTC. It yields the protein CASTSLAGGGETQYF.

This clone was counted once. The chain couples TRBV27 to TRBJ1-5; 7 bases fit TRBD1. The V segment lost 6 bases and the J segment 6 bases; nucleotides outside the gene matches: 8. The germline gives CDR1 MNHEY, CDR2 SMNVEV (reference sequence). The CDR3 covers 14 residues. The CDR3 spells CASSQGQGGQPQHF. In DNA form, the CDR3 reads TGTGCCAGCAGCCAGGGGCAGGGGGGTCAGCCCCAGCATTTT.

This chain uses TRBV6-2 or TRBV6-3 with TRBJ2-1, with D maybe TRBD2 (5 bases). This CDR3 is 13 amino acids long. V was trimmed by 2 bases and J by 9 bases, leaving 11 bases between them. Germline-derived CDR1 and CDR2 are MNHEY and SVGEGT. CDR3 nucleotide sequence: TGTGCCAGCAGTTACCCTAGCAGGCTTGAGCAGTTCTTC. Translated, it gives CASSYPSRLEQFF.

In this sample, this clone turned up a few times. The chain employs TRBV2 and TRBJ1-4; weak D call: TRBD1 (5 bases). Germline-derived CDR1 and CDR2 are SNHLY and FYNNEI. Trimming removed 7 bases from V and 6 bases from J, with 12 bases in between. The CDR3 contains 13 residues. The CDR3 DNA reads TGTGCCAGCAAGCGGGACGGGTATGAAAAACTGTTTTTT. This gives the protein CASKRDGYEKLFF.

J is TRBJ1-4 and V is TRBV5-6; tentatively, D is TRBD1 (5 bases). This CDR3 is 17 amino acids long. Trimming stripped 3 bases from V and 4 bases from J, with 19 bases between. Germline lookup yields CDR1 SGHDT and CDR2 YYEEEE. As DNA, the CDR3 is TGTGCCAGCAGCTCAACCCGGGACTTAGGGTATAATGAAAAACTGTTTTTT. Amino acid sequence: CASSSTRDLGYNEKLFF.

This clone was detected a few times. This rearrangement joins TRBV7-9 to TRBJ1-2, with unresolved D. The CDR3 contains 16 residues. Germline CDR1 and CDR2: SEHNR and FQNEAQ (reference sequence). V dropped 1 base and J dropped 8 bases, with 20 bases sitting between them. The CDR3 spells CASSLVGAESPEGYTF. In DNA form, the CDR3 reads TGTGCCAGCAGCTTAGTCGGTGCCGAATCCCCGGAGGGCTACACCTTC.

This chain connects TRBV27 to TRBJ2-1, with 11 bases fitting TRBD2. The length of the CDR3 is 19 residues. V dropped 3 bases and J dropped 7; count of bases not matched to a gene: 17. The germline CDR1 and CDR2 sequences are MNHEY and SMNVEV (reference sequence). The CDR3 reads CASSFSGLAGLPVGNEQFF. The DNA for the CDR3 is TGTGCCAGCAGTTTCTCAGGACTAGCGGGTCTACCGGTGGGGAATGAGCAGTTCTTC.

The chain is built from TRBV5-4 and TRBJ2-1; D possibly corresponds to TRBD1 (5 bases). The CDR3 runs to 13 residues. V lost 4 bases, J lost 7 bases, and 12 bases lay in between. Germline CDR1 and CDR2: SGHNT and YYREEE (reference sequence). The CDR3: CASSLQVGNEQFF. The CDR3 region has the DNA TGTGCCAGCAGCCTACAGGTTGGGAATGAGCAGTTCTTC.

This chain connects TRBV5-4 to TRBJ2-7; TRBD2 aligns across 9 bases. Per germline, CDR1 SGHNT and CDR2 YYREEE (reference sequence). The J segment lost 3 bases and the V segment lost 0 bases, leaving 7 bases of the junction unmatched. The CDR3 is 16 amino acids. The CDR3 protein is CASSLVAGGPGYEQYF. The CDR3 DNA follows: TGTGCCAGCAGCTTGGTGGCGGGAGGGCCCGGCTACGAGCAGTACTTC. Drawing the rest from reference TRBV5-4 and TRBJ2-7, the complete variable domain is ETGVTQSPTHLIKTRGQQVTLRCSSQSGHNTVSWYQQALGQGPQFIFQYYREEENGRGNFPPRFSGLQFPNYSSELNVNALELDDSALYLCASSLVAGGPGYEQYFGPGTRLTVT.

Many counts were recorded for this clone. The chain links TRBV6-5 to TRBJ2-2, with 8 bases identical to TRBD1. The CDR3 is 15 amino acids. The germline V gene encodes CDR1 MNHEY and CDR2 SVGAGI. J was trimmed by 6 bases and V by 4 bases; bases with no gene match: 7. CDR3 in amino acids: CASSLGQGAAGELFF. Here the CDR3 DNA reads TGTGCCAGCAGTTTAGGCCAGGGGGCTGCCGGGGAGCTGTTTTTT.

This chain joins TRBV21-1 and TRBJ2-1; the table's D gene call, TRBD2, was not cross checked with the DNA. TRBV21-1 is annotated as a pseudogene. The CDR3 is 16 residues long. For the CDR3, the DNA is TGTGCCAGCAGCAAAGGGGCTAGCGGACATTACAATGAGCAGTTCTTC. This gives the protein CASSKGASGHYNEQFF.

The rearrangement uses TRBV7-3 and TRBJ2-1; no definite D call. Trimming removed 3 bases at V and 8 bases at J, with 14 bases between. This CDR3 has 14 amino acids. Per germline, CDR1 SGHTA and CDR2 FQGTGA. The DNA for the CDR3 is TGTGCCAGCAGCTTCTTGGGTCCAGGCGATGAGCAGTTCTTC. Translation: CASSFLGPGDEQFF.

The chain couples TRBV27 to TRBJ2-1, with D possibly being TRBD2 (6 bases). This CDR3 contains 13 residues. Germline CDR1 is MNHEY and CDR2 is SMNVEV (reference sequence). CDR3 in amino acids: CDPREIWVNEQFF. CDR3 bases: TGTGACCCCCGGGAGATCTGGGTGAATGAGCAGTTCTTC.

As concerns this clone: A read error may be the cause here, since a much bigger clone is one base away. CDR3 sequence reads: CASSVTGRGVSEQYF. The CDR3 nucleotides read TGCGCCAGCAGTGTCACGGGCAGGGGAGTTAGCGAGCAGTACTTC. This chain links TRBV5-1 with TRBJ2-7; tentatively, D is TRBD1 (6 bases). The CDR3 loop spans 15 amino acids. With 5 bases removed from V and 6 bases from J, the gap between germline ends came to 21 bases. The V gene's germline CDR1 is SGHRS and CDR2 YFSETQ.